In this sample, the clone carrying this T cell receptor (beta chain) turned up many times. Its antigen is currently unknown. The source of the sample is a study of T cell repertoires in cytomegalovirus infection. Across the whole study: Indications of both CMV infection and matching HLA type were provided by public TCR beta signatures.

TCRdb independently ran MiXCR on the reads; one entry per CDR3 protein. Seen here are around 190,000 distinct CDR3 sequences, about an eighth observed once, and the top ten hold around 27%. Study-level findings and limits: HLA-C-restricted CMV clonotypes gave the most frequent clonotype in two of eight donors. Frequencies of public TCR beta families were cumulated, and this identified carriers of CMV plus the relevant HLA.

The sample consisted of PBMCs. This TCR was sampled from a human donor in good health (CMV status not recorded). Some clones in this sample may be carry-over from other donors' samples.

The chain's CDR3 is CASSRTGASNTGELFF. In nucleotides, the CDR3 is TGTGCCAGCAGCCGGACAGGGGCCTCGAACACCGGGGAGCTGTTTTTT. V usage is TRBV12-3 or TRBV12-4 and J usage is TRBJ2-2; 9 positions match TRBD1. V lost 6 bases to trimming and J lost 0 bases; unmatched junction nucleotides: 5. This CDR3 region has 16 residues.